The 31 T cell receptor beta chains presented below share a single source sample, sequenced in a study of shared clonotypes between healthy human individuals. Naive CD8 cells comprised CD45RO-negative, CCR7-positively selected cells, excluding terminally differentiated effector memory CD45RA+ cells. Sequencing was performed with immunoSEQ multiplex PCR; in TCRdb, only in-frame clones are kept and a portion is missing. The sample contains 500,000 to 700,000 clones, about 95% of which appear only once. The material sequenced was naive CD8+ T cells sorted from blood. All receptors come from a woman aged 25-40 years in good health.

The sample holds one count of this clone. The chain combines TRBV27 with TRBJ2-7; TRBD2 matches at 8 bases. V was pared by 2 bases and J by 5 bases, with 8 bases of the junction left unmatched. The germline gives CDR1 MNHEY, CDR2 SMNVEV (reference sequence). The CDR3 is made up of 15 amino acids. As DNA, the CDR3 is TGTGCCAGCAGTTTAGGGGTTACGGGGGGGGACGAGCAGTACTTC. Protein: CASSLGVTGGDEQYF.

A remark on this clone: This same CDR3 is encoded by further DNA sequences in the sample. V usage is TRBV9 and J usage is TRBJ2-7, with a weak D call TRBD2 (6 bases). Looked up from germline, CDR1 is SGDLS and CDR2 is YYNGEE. The CDR3 sequence is 13 residues long. V lost 0 bases to trimming and J lost 5 bases, with 9 bases between them. As DNA, the CDR3 is TGTGCCAGCAGCGTAGGAGGAGGGGACGAGCAGTACTTC. This gives the protein CASSVGGGDEQYF.

The V gene is TRBV5-4, the J gene TRBJ1-1; tentative D call: TRBD1 (5 bases). The CDR3 contains 15 residues. V shed 0 bases and J shed 3 bases, with 12 bases lying between them. Germline assignment: CDR1 SGHNT and CDR2 YYREEE (reference sequence). The DNA for the CDR3 is TGTGCCAGCAGCTTGGGACAGTCTGATTACACTGAAGCTTTCTTT. Its translation: CASSLGQSDYTEAFF.

With regard to this clone: Other DNA sequences of this sample code for an identical CDR3. The gene calls are TRBV27 and TRBJ2-1; D remains unclear. CDR1 MNHEY and CDR2 SMNVEV come from the germline V gene (reference sequence). The V end was cut by 0 bases, the J end by 0 bases, with 6 bases between. There are 15 residues in the CDR3. CDR3 DNA sequence: TGTGCCAGCAGTTTATCACCCAGCTCCTACAATGAGCAGTTCTTC. This translates into CASSLSPSSYNEQFF.

The chain is built from TRBV27 and TRBJ1-5, with D perhaps matching TRBD1 (6 bases). The V end was cut by 4 bases, the J end by 4 bases, with 8 bases between. Germline V gene sequence: CDR1 MNHEY, CDR2 SMNVEV (reference sequence). The CDR3 has 13 residues. The CDR3 DNA reads as TGTGCCAGCAGTTGGGACAAAAATCAGCCCCAGCATTTT. Translating it yields CASSWDKNQPQHF.

V is TRBV30 and J is TRBJ1-1; D remains unclear. Trimming shortened V by 0 bases and J by 8 bases, and 13 bases separated the two germline ends. This CDR3 is 13 amino acids long. CDR1 is GTSNPN and CDR2 is SVGIG in the germline V gene (reference sequence). In DNA form, the CDR3 reads TGTGCCTGGAGTGTACCCCCACAGACGGAAGCTTTCTTT. This encodes CAWSVPPQTEAFF.

This clone was counted a single time. The chain combines TRBV6-6 with TRBJ2-2; perhaps D is TRBD1 or TRBD2 (5 bases each). The CDR3 is made up of 15 amino acids. Looked up from germline, CDR1 is MNHNY and CDR2 is SVGAGI (reference sequence). The V gene lost 6 bases and the J gene lost 7 bases, with 18 bases spanning the gap. CDR3 amino acids: CASRGVATYFGELFF. The CDR3 DNA follows: TGTGCCAGCAGGGGGGTAGCGACTTATTTCGGGGAGCTGTTTTTT.

V usage is TRBV7-9 and J usage is TRBJ2-7, with TRBD1 matching over 11 bases. Germline trimming cut 5 bases from V and 5 bases from J; bases unmatched to any gene: 5. Looked up from germline, CDR1 is SEHNR and CDR2 is FQNEAQ (reference sequence). The CDR3 is 14 amino acids. CDR3 protein: CASSTGQGAHEQYF. The DNA for the CDR3 is TGTGCCAGCAGCACAGGACAGGGGGCGCACGAGCAGTACTTC.

This chain joins TRBV28 and TRBJ2-3, with TRBD2 matching over 10 bases. Losses at the gene ends were 6 bases for V and 0 bases for J; bases not matched to a gene: 0. CDR3 length: 14 amino acids. Germline CDR1 is MDHEN and CDR2 is SYDVKM. CDR3 sequence (DNA): TGTGCCAGCAGACTAGCGGGAAGCACAGATACGCAGTATTTT. Its protein product is CASRLAGSTDTQYF.

This chain links TRBV7-2 with TRBJ2-1; D unclear. The CDR3 has 13 residues. Deletions cut 3 bases from V and 6 bases from J, with 9 bases between. From germline, CDR1 is SGHTA and CDR2 FQGNSA. The CDR3 sequence is CASSFPYGNEQFF. For the CDR3, the DNA is TGTGCCAGCAGCTTTCCATACGGCAATGAGCAGTTCTTC.

In this sample, this clone turned up once. The chain recombines TRBV27 with TRBJ1-1; 11 bases are a match to TRBD1. This CDR3 is built from 15 residues. CDR1 MNHEY and CDR2 SMNVEV come from the germline V gene (reference sequence). With 6 bases clipped from V and 2 bases from J, the junction kept 5 bases outside the gene matches. The CDR3 loop reads CASRIGQGANTEAFF. DNA of the CDR3: TGTGCCAGCAGAATAGGACAGGGGGCTAACACTGAAGCTTTCTTT.

The V and J genes are TRBV5-6 and TRBJ1-1, with D possibly TRBD1 on 5 matching bases. The CDR3 is 12 amino acids. Germline V gene sequence: CDR1 SGHDT, CDR2 YYEEEE. The V and J ends lost 2 bases and 11 bases respectively, with 13 bases between them. In DNA form, the CDR3 reads TGTGCCAGCAGCTTAAGGGGCAGGGTGGCTTTCTTT. Amino acids: CASSLRGRVAFF.

On this clone itself: Other nucleotide sequences in the sample specify the same CDR3. The rearrangement uses TRBV5-1 and TRBJ2-3, with D unclear. Germline V gene sequence: CDR1 SGHRS, CDR2 YFSETQ. CDR3 length: 11 residues. Trimming shortened V by 2 bases and J by 5 bases, and 3 bases separated the two germline ends. CDR3 nucleotide sequence: TGCGCCAGCAGCTTTGGAGATACGCAGTATTTT. The encoded protein is CASSFGDTQYF.

This clone came up once. The chain couples TRBV19 to TRBJ2-4, with 14 nucleotides matching TRBD2. Germline CDR1 reads LNHDA; CDR2 reads SQIVND (reference sequence). CDR3 length: 16 amino acids. Trimming took 5 bases from V and 6 from J; bases not matched to a gene: 6. CDR3 DNA sequence: TGTGCCAGTAGTGGGGGACTAGCGGGAGTCGGAAACATTCAGTACTTC. Its protein product is CASSGGLAGVGNIQYF.

This clone was seen a single time. The chain links TRBV28 to TRBJ1-1; 7 bases agree with TRBD1. The J segment lost 0 bases and the V segment lost 7 bases, leaving 11 bases of the junction unmatched. The CDR3 contains 16 residues. CDR1 and CDR2 from the germline V gene are MDHEN and SYDVKM. CDR3 DNA sequence: TGTGCCAGCAACCTGACGCCGGGGACAGTGAACACTGAAGCTTTCTTT. Its translation is CASNLTPGTVNTEAFF.

This sequence joins TRBV9 and TRBJ2-5, with 14 bases identical to TRBD2. CDR3 length: 17 amino acids. In germline, CDR1 is SGDLS, CDR2 YYNGEE. With V trimmed by 2 bases and J by 4 bases, 7 bases remained unmatched. The CDR3, as DNA: TGTGCCAGCAGCGTTGGGGGGACTAGCGGGAGTGGAGAGACCCAGTACTTC. This sequence encodes CASSVGGTSGSGETQYF. The full variable domain, with the rest looked up from reference TRBV9 and TRBJ2-5, is DSGVTQTPKHLITATGQRVTLRCSPRSGDLSVYWYQQSLDQGLQFLIQYYNGEERAKGNILERFSAQQFPDLHSELNLSSLELGDSALYFCASSVGGTSGSGETQYFGPGTRLLVL.

V and J are TRBV7-6 and TRBJ2-7; 10 bases fit TRBD2. CDR3 length: 20 residues. Germline values: CDR1 SGHVS, CDR2 FNYEAQ. V was clipped by 1 base and J by 5 bases; unmatched bases: 20. CDR3 nucleotide sequence: TGTGCCAGCAGCTTAGAACCCCCAATCGCTAGCGGGAGAATTTCCCACGAGCAGTACTTC. Translating it yields CASSLEPPIASGRISHEQYF.

This chain links TRBV7-9 with TRBJ2-5; maybe TRBD2 (5 bases). The germline V and J ends were trimmed by 2 bases and 5 bases, with 18 bases remaining between them. Germline CDR1 SEHNR, CDR2 FQNEAQ (reference sequence). CDR3 size: 16 residues. The CDR3 bases are TGTGCCAGCAGCTTACCGGCGGGCTATGGTCAGGAGACCCAGTACTTC. Its translation is CASSLPAGYGQETQYF.

This chain links TRBV7-9 with TRBJ1-2; 9 bases agree with TRBD1. The length of the CDR3 is 16 residues. Germline CDR1 SEHNR, CDR2 FQNEAQ (reference sequence). V lost 4 bases, J lost 6 bases, and 12 bases stayed unmatched. The DNA of the CDR3 is TGTGCCAGCAGCTCTAACCCTACCGGACAGGGGAATGGCTACACCTTC. This gives the protein CASSSNPTGQGNGYTF.

The genes are TRBV5-4 and TRBJ1-2; perhaps TRBD1 as D (5 bases). The CDR3 totals 18 residues. Germline values: CDR1 SGHNT, CDR2 YYREEE (reference sequence). Trimming took 5 bases from V and 1 from J, leaving 24 bases between them. The CDR3 sequence is CASRPMAWAQGINYGYTF. The CDR3 nucleotides are TGTGCCAGCAGACCAATGGCATGGGCCCAGGGAATTAACTATGGCTACACCTTC.

The chain joins TRBV27 to TRBJ2-7; 8 positions match TRBD2. V was pared by 5 bases and J by 4 bases, with 4 bases of the junction left unmatched. CDR1 and CDR2 (germline): MNHEY, SMNVEV (reference sequence). This CDR3 has 13 residues. The CDR3 nucleotides read TGTGCCAGCAGTATAGCGGGACATTACGAGCAGTACTTC. It is translated as CASSIAGHYEQYF.

The chain has TRBV28 and TRBJ2-1, with D tentatively TRBD1 (6 bases). Deletions cut 7 bases from V and 10 bases from J, with 17 bases between. CDR1 and CDR2 from the germline V gene are MDHEN and SYDVKM. The CDR3 is 13 amino acids. CDR3 amino acids: CASTTPGVQEQFF. CDR3 nucleotide sequence: TGTGCCAGCACTACCCCAGGGGTCCAGGAGCAGTTCTTC.

This clone was seen once. The chain combines TRBV25-1 with TRBJ2-5; the D call may be TRBD1 or TRBD2 (5 bases each). The ends were cut back, 4 bases at V and 2 bases at J, with 17 bases in the middle. Germline V gene sequence: CDR1 MGHDK, CDR2 SYGVNS. The CDR3 spans 16 residues. As DNA, the CDR3 is TGTGCCAGCAGTGGAGTGGGACGGACGCAACAAGAGACCCAGTACTTC. This sequence encodes CASSGVGRTQQETQYF.

The gene calls are TRBV19 and TRBJ2-7, with a weak D call TRBD1 (5 bases). The CDR3 has 14 amino acids. In germline, CDR1 is LNHDA, CDR2 SQIVND (reference sequence). The germline V and J ends were trimmed by 1 base and 3 bases, with 10 bases remaining between them. CDR3 sequence (DNA): TGTGCCAGTAGTATAGGCAGGGAAGGCTACGAGCAGTACTTC. Encoded protein: CASSIGREGYEQYF. Full variable domain (outside the CDR3, taken from reference TRBV19 and TRBJ2-7): DGGITQSPKYLFRKEGQNVTLSCEQNLNHDAMYWYRQDPGQGLRLIYYSQIVNDFQKGDIAEGYSVSREKKESFPLTVTSAQKNPTAFYLCASSIGREGYEQYFGPGTRLTVT.

This clone was counted once. The V and J genes are TRBV2 and TRBJ1-4, with unresolved D. Germline loops: CDR1 SNHLY, CDR2 FYNNEI. Trimming removed 8 bases at V and 3 bases at J, with 16 bases between. The CDR3 consists of 15 residues. This CDR3 reads CASRKNSAANEKLFF. DNA for the CDR3: TGTGCCAGCCGCAAGAATAGTGCGGCTAATGAAAAACTGTTTTTT.

This clone was seen only once. This same CDR3 is encoded by further DNA sequences in the sample. This chain links TRBV6-1 with TRBJ2-7; TRBD2 matches 11 bases. CDR1 is MNHNS and CDR2 is SASEGT in the germline V gene. V lost 1 base and J lost 3; bases outside the gene matches: 2. The CDR3 is 15 amino acids. This CDR3 is CASSEGLAGIYEQYF. The CDR3 bases are TGTGCCAGCAGTGAAGGACTAGCGGGAATCTACGAGCAGTACTTC.

A remark on this clone: This same CDR3 is encoded by further DNA sequences in the sample. The chain is built from TRBV6-6 and TRBJ2-7; 10 bases are shared with TRBD1. Trimming removed 2 bases from V and 4 bases from J; junction bases left unmatched: 2. CDR1 is MNHNY and CDR2 is SVGAGI in the germline V gene (reference sequence). The CDR3 covers 14 residues. CDR3: CASSYGTGVYEQYF. CDR3 nucleotides: TGTGCCAGCAGTTACGGGACAGGGGTTTACGAGCAGTACTTC.

The CDR3 nucleotides are TGCGCCAGCAGCCCTGCGCTCCCCGGGACCTACAATGAGCAGTTCTTC. This sequence encodes CASSPALPGTYNEQFF. The chain has TRBV5-1 and TRBJ2-1, with D perhaps TRBD2 (5 bases). Trimming left V 4 bases short and J 2 bases short, with 16 bases between. The CDR3 runs to 16 residues. Germline V gene data show CDR1 as SGHRS and CDR2 as YFSETQ.

This clone is a singleton in its sample. In nucleotides, the CDR3 is TGTGCCAGCAGTCAGAGGTTGACTGAAGCTTTCTTT. The encoded protein is CASSQRLTEAFF. The rearrangement links TRBV28 to TRBJ1-1; D unresolved. This CDR3 comprises 12 residues. Germline lookup yields CDR1 MDHEN and CDR2 SYDVKM. The V end was cut by 5 bases, the J end by 5 bases, with 9 bases between.

In DNA, the CDR3 is TGCGCCAGCAGTCAAAGGGCGACTCGGAATTTTAGGGGGGACACTGAAGCTTTCTTT. Its protein product is CASSQRATRNFRGDTEAFF. The rearrangement joins TRBV23-1 to TRBJ1-1; maybe TRBD1 (6 bases). TRBV23-1 is labeled an ORF, and its function is uncertain. V lost 2 bases and J 3 bases, leaving 25 bases between the germline ends. The CDR3 covers 19 residues.

This chain joins TRBV14 and TRBJ1-1; TRBD1 agrees at 7 bases. CDR1 and CDR2 (germline): SGHDN, FVKESK. J gave up 1 base and V 0 bases, and 5 bases lay outside the gene matches. The CDR3 totals 16 residues. CDR3 nucleotide sequence: TGTGCCAGCAGCCAAGATAAGAGGGACAGGAACACTGAAGCTTTCTTT. As protein: CASSQDKRDRNTEAFF. Full variable domain (rest looked up from reference TRBV14 and TRBJ1-1): EAGVTQFPSHSVIEKGQTVTLRCDPISGHDNLYWYRRVMGKEIKFLLHFVKESKQDESGMPNNRFLAERTGGTYSTLKVQPAELEDSGVYFCASSQDKRDRNTEAFFGQGTRLTVV.